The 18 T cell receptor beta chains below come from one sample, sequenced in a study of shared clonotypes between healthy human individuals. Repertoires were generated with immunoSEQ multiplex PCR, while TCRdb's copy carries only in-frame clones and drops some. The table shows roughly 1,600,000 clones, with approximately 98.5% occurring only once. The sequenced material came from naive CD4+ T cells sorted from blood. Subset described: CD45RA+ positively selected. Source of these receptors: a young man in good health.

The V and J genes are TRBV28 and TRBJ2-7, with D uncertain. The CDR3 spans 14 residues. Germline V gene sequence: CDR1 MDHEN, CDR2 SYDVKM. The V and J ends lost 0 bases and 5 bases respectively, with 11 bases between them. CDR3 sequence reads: CASSLWAGQDEQYF. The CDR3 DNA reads TGTGCCAGCAGTTTATGGGCAGGCCAGGACGAGCAGTACTTC.

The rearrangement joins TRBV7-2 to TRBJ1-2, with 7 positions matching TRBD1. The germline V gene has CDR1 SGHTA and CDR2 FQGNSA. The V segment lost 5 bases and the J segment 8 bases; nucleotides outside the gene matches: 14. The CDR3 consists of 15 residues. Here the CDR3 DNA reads TGTGCCAGCAGCCTCCAGGGGCAGGGGGAAGGAGGCTACACCTTC. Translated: CASSLQGQGEGGYTF.

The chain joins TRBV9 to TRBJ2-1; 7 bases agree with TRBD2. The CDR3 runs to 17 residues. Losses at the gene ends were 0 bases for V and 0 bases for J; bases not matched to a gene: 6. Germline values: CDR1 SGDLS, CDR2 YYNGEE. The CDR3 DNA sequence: TGTGCCAGCAGCGTAGGCGGTGGCGGGGGCTCCTACAATGAGCAGTTCTTC. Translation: CASSVGGGGGSYNEQFF.

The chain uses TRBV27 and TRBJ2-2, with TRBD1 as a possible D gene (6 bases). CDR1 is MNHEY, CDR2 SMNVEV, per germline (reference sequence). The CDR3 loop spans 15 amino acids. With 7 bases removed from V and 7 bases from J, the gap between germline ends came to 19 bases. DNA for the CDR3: TGTGCCAGCAAAAATACAGGGTACGCCGACGGGGAGCTGTTTTTT. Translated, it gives CASKNTGYADGELFF.

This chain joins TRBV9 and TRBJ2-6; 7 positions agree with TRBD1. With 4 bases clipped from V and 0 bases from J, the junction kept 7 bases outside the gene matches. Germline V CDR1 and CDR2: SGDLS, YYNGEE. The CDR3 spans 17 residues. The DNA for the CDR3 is TGTGCCAGCAGCCCGCGGACAGGAACCTCTGGGGCCAACGTCCTGACTTTC. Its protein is CASSPRTGTSGANVLTF.

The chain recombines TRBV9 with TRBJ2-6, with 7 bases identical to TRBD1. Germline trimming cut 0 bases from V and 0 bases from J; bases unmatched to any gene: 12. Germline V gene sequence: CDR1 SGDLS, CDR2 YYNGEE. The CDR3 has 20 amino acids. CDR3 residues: CASSVEQSGTVYSGANVLTF. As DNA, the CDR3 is TGTGCCAGCAGCGTAGAACAATCCGGGACAGTTTACTCTGGGGCCAACGTCCTGACTTTC.

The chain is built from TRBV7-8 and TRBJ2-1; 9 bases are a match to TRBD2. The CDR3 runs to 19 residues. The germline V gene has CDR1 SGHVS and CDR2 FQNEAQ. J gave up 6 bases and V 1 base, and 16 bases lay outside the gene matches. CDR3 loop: CASSLVSLVRLAGRNEQFF. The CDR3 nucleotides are TGTGCCAGCAGCTTAGTTTCGCTGGTTCGGCTAGCGGGGCGCAATGAGCAGTTCTTC. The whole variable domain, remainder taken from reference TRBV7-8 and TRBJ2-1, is GAGVSQSPRYKVAKRGQDVALRCDPISGHVSLFWYQQALGQGPEFLTYFQNEAQLDKSGLPSDRFFAERPEGSVSTLKIQRTQQEDSAVYLCASSLVSLVRLAGRNEQFFGPGTRLTVL.

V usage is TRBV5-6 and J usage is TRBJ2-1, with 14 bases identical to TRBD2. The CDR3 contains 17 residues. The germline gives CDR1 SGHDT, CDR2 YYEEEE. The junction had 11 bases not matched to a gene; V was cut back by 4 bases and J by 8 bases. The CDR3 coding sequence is TGTGCCAGCAGCCTGACTAGCGGGAGGGCCCCAGGTTATGAGCAGTTCTTC. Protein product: CASSLTSGRAPGYEQFF. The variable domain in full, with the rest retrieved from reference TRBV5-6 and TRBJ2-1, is DAGVTQSPTHLIKTRGQQVTLRCSPKSGHDTVSWYQQALGQGPQFIFQYYEEEERQRGNFPDRFSGHQFPNYSSELNVNALLLGDSALYLCASSLTSGRAPGYEQFFGPGTRLTVL.

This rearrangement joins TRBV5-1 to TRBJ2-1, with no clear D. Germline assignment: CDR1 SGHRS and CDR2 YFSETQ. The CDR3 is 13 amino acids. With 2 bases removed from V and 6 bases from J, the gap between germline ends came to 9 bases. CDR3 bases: TGCGCCAGCAGCTTACCTGAACTCAATGAGCAGTTCTTC. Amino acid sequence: CASSLPELNEQFF.

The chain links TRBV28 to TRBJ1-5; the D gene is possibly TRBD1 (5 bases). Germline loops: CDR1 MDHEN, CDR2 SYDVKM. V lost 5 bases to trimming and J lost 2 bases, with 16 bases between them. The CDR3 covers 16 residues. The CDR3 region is CASSPRQGPGNQPQHF. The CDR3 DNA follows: TGTGCCAGCAGTCCCCGCCAGGGACCGGGCAATCAGCCCCAGCATTTT.

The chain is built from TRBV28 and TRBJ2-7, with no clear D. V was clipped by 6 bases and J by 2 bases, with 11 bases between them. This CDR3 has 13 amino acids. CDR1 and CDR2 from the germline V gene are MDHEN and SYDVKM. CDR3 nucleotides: TGTGCCAGCAGCACCGACAACACCTACGAGCAGTACTTC. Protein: CASSTDNTYEQYF.

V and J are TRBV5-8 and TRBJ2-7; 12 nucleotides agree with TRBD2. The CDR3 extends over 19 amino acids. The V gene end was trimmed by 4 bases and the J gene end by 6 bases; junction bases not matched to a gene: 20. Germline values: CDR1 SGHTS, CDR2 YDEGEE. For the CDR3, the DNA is TGTGCCAGCAGCACCCTTGGGACAGCTGGGGCTAGCGGGAGGGGCGAGCAGTACTTC. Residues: CASSTLGTAGASGRGEQYF.

This CDR3 is CASSPGQRTDTQYF. The CDR3 DNA reads as TGTGCCAGCAGCCCCGGACAGCGCACAGATACGCAGTATTTT. The chain employs TRBV5-4 and TRBJ2-3; perhaps TRBD1 as D (6 bases). The CDR3 extends over 14 amino acids. Germline CDR1 and CDR2: SGHNT and YYREEE (reference sequence). Trimming took 4 bases from V and 1 from J, leaving 10 bases between them. The full variable domain, with the rest looked up from reference TRBV5-4 and TRBJ2-3, is ETGVTQSPTHLIKTRGQQVTLRCSSQSGHNTVSWYQQALGQGPQFIFQYYREEENGRGNFPPRFSGLQFPNYSSELNVNALELDDSALYLCASSPGQRTDTQYFGPGTRLTVL.

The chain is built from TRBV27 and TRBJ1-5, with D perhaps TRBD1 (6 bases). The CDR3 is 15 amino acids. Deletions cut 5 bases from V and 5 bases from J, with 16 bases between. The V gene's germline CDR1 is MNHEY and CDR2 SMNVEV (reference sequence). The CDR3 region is CASSRGIGGHQPQHF. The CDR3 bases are TGTGCCAGCAGTAGGGGGATTGGGGGCCATCAGCCCCAGCATTTT.

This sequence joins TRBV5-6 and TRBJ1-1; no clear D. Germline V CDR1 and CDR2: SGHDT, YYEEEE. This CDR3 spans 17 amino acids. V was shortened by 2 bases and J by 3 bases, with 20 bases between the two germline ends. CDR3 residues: CASSLEMGVGRDTEAFF. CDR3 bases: TGTGCCAGCAGCTTAGAGATGGGCGTTGGCCGAGACACTGAAGCTTTCTTT. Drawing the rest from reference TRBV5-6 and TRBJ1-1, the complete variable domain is DAGVTQSPTHLIKTRGQQVTLRCSPKSGHDTVSWYQQALGQGPQFIFQYYEEEERQRGNFPDRFSGHQFPNYSSELNVNALLLGDSALYLCASSLEMGVGRDTEAFFGQGTRLTVV.

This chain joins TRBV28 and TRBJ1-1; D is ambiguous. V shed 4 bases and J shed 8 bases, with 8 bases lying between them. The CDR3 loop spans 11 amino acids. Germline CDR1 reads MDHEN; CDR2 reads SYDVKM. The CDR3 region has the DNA TGTGCCAGCAGTTCCCCCAGGGAAGCTTTCTTT. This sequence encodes CASSSPREAFF.

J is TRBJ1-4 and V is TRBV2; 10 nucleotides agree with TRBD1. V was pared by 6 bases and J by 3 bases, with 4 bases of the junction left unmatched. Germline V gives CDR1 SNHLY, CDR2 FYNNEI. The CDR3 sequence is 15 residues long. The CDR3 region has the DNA TGTGCCAGCAGGCGGGACAGGGGACCTAATGAAAAACTGTTTTTT. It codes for CASRRDRGPNEKLFF. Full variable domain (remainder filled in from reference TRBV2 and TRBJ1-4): EPEVTQTPSHQVTQMGQEVILRCVPISNHLYFYWYRQILGQKVEFLVSFYNNEISEKSEIFDDQFSVERPDGSNFTLKIRSTKLEDSAMYFCASRRDRGPNEKLFFGSGTQLSVL.

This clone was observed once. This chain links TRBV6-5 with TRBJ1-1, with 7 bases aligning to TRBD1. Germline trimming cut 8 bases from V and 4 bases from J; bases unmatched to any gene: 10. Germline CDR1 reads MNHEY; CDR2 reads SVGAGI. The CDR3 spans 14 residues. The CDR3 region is CASGNRQGPTEAFF. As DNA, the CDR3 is TGTGCCAGCGGAAATCGACAGGGTCCCACTGAAGCTTTCTTT.